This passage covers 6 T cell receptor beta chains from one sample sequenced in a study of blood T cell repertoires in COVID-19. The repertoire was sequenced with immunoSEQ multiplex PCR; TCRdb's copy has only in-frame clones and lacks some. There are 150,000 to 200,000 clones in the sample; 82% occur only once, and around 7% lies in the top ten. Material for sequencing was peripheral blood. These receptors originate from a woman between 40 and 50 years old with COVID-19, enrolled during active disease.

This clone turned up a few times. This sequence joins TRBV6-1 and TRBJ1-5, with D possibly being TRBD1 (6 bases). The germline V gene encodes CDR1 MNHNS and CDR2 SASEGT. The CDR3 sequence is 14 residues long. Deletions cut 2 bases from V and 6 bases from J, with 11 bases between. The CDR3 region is CASSESRRGQPQHF. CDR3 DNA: TGTGCCAGCAGTGAATCTCGCAGGGGTCAGCCCCAGCATTTT.

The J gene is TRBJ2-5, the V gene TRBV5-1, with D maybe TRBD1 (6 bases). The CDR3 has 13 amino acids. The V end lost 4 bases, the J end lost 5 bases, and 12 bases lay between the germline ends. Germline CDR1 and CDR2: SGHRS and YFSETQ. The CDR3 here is CASSPRGLETQYF. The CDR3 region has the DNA TGCGCCAGCAGCCCAAGGGGGTTGGAGACCCAGTACTTC.

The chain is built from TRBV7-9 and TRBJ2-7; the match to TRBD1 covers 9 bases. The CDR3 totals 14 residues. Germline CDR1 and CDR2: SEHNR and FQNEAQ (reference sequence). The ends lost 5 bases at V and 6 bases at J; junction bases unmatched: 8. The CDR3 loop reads CASSKPGQGSEQYV. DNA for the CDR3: TGTGCCAGCAGCAAACCGGGACAGGGATCCGAGCAGTACGTC.

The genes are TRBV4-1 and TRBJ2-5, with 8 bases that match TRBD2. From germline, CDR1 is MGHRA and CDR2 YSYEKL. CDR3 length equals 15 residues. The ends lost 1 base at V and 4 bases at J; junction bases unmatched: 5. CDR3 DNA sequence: TGCGCCAGCAGCCAAGTCCGGGGGGGCGGAGAGACCCAGTACTTC. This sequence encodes CASSQVRGGGETQYF.

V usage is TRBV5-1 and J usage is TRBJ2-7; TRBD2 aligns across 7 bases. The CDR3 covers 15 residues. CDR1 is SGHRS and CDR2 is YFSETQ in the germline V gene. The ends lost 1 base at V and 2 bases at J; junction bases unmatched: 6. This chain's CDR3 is CASSLILGRAYEQYF. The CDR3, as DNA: TGCGCCAGCAGCTTGATCCTAGGGAGGGCCTACGAGCAGTACTTC.

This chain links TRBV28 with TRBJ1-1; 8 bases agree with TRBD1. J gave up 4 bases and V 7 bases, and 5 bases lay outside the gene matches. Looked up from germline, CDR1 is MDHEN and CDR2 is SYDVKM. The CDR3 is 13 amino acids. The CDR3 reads CASKLQGGTEAFF. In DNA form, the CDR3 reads TGTGCCAGCAAGCTACAGGGGGGCACTGAAGCTTTCTTT.